This T cell receptor beta chain was recovered during a study of T cells in Graves' hyperthyroidism and ophthalmopathy. Amplified TCR beta CDR3 regions came from RNA transcripts. In the first-round RT-PCR of the TCR CDR3, the HTBI primer set was used. TCRdb itself ran the multiplex PCR reads through MiXCR, one entry per CDR3 protein. Here the sample spans about 740,000 distinct CDR3 sequences, about 15% being singletons. The TCR originated in a woman aged 18-29 years with Graves' hyperthyroidism. The sample was blood.

CDR3 residues: CASSVTGGADDGYTF. In DNA, the CDR3 is TGTGCCAGCAGCGTGACAGGGGGCGCAGACGATGGCTACACCTTC. The V gene is TRBV9, the J gene TRBJ1-2; TRBD1 aligns across 10 bases. The CDR3 spans 15 residues. The junction had 7 bases not matched to a gene; V was cut back by 2 bases and J by 6 bases. Germline lookup yields CDR1 SGDLS and CDR2 YYNGEE.